This T cell receptor (beta chain) was observed in a study of cytomegalovirus exposure and HLA in healthy donors. CDR1 and CDR2 from the germline V gene are LGHNA and YNFKEQ. The CDR3 contains 15 residues. Trimming took 5 bases from V and 4 from J, leaving 14 bases between them. Assay used: immunoSEQ multiplex PCR; TCRdb lists only in-frame clones, some missing. This sample carries 45,000 to 65,000 clones, roughly 93% of them seen once, and the ten largest clones take 1.5% to 2%. This chain connects TRBV4-2 to TRBJ2-2; D possibly corresponds to TRBD2 (7 bases). The TCR sequence derives from a woman younger than 35 in good health and CMV-seropositive. Material for sequencing was PBMCs. CDR3 region: CASSGARGATGELFF. The CDR3 nucleotides read TGTGCCAGCAGCGGGGCCCGGGGGGCCACCGGGGAGCTGTTTTTT.